The 22 T cell receptor beta chains reported below all come from one sample, sequenced in a study of T cells expressing NK-cell markers. TCRdb re-called the 5' RACE reads, yielding one record per CDR3 amino acid sequence without DNA. The sample includes tens of thousands of distinct CDR3 sequences. The specimen was blood T cells: a sorted CD56 or NKG2C T cell subset, CD4+ or CD8+ T cells, or bulk PBMC T cells (not recorded which). These receptors were taken from a woman between 18 and 70 years old in good health.

The J gene is TRBJ2-7, the V gene TRBV20-1; absent DNA, TCRdb's TRBD1 call cannot be checked. Germline lookup yields CDR1 DFQATT and CDR2 SNEGSKA (reference sequence). CDR3 length equals 14 residues. The chain's CDR3 is CSAAGDRETYEQYF.

This CDR3 is CASQHEGYVYEQYF. The V and J genes are TRBV28 and TRBJ2-7. Germline V gene lookup returns CDR1 MDHEN and CDR2 SYDVKM. The CDR3 sequence is 14 residues long.

This chain joins TRBV7-2 and TRBJ2-7; TCRdb lists TRBD2, though no DNA is available to test this call. The CDR3 is 16 amino acids. The germline V gene has CDR1 SGHTA and CDR2 FQGNSA. This CDR3 reads CASSLPLLDARYEQYF. The variable domain in full, with the rest retrieved from reference TRBV7-2 and TRBJ2-7, is GAGVSQSPSNKVTEKGKDVELRCDPISGHTALYWYRQSLGQGLEFLIYFQGNSAPDKSGLPSDRFSAERTGGSVSTLTIQRTQQEDSAVYLCASSLPLLDARYEQYFGPGTRLTVT.

The gene calls are TRBV29-1 and TRBJ2-2; the TRBD2 assignment by TCRdb is unverifiable without DNA. CDR1 is SQVTM, CDR2 ANQGSEA, per germline. The CDR3 covers 12 residues. CDR3 sequence reads: CSVGQSPGELFF.

V is TRBV7-9 and J is TRBJ2-5; TCRdb proposes TRBD1, but this gene call is untestable without DNA. Germline-derived CDR1 and CDR2 are SEHNR and FQNEAQ (reference sequence). CDR3 length equals 17 residues. The CDR3 sequence is CASSLDPGAGPRETQYF.

The chain employs TRBV29-1 and TRBJ2-7; TCRdb returns TRBD1, unconfirmable since there is no DNA. Germline V CDR1 and CDR2: SQVTM, ANQGSEA. This CDR3 spans 12 amino acids. This CDR3 is CSVGQSGHEQYF.

The J gene is TRBJ2-5, the V gene TRBV12-3 or TRBV12-4; the TCRdb call, TRBD1, lacks DNA for checking. The length of the CDR3 is 13 residues. CDR3 region: CASSHPGGETQYF.

The gene calls are TRBV12-3 or TRBV12-4 and TRBJ1-2. The CDR3 has 12 amino acids. CDR3 protein: CASTSFPYGYTF.

The chain is built from TRBV27 and TRBJ2-1; lacking DNA, the TRBD1 call made by TCRdb goes unchecked. CDR3 length: 16 amino acids. CDR1 and CDR2 from the germline V gene are MNHEY and SMNVEV (reference sequence). CDR3: CASSLVSEPVNNEQFF.

The rearrangement uses TRBV25-1 and TRBJ1-2. The CDR3 length is 15 residues. Germline V gene sequence: CDR1 MGHDK, CDR2 SYGVNS. CDR3 residues: CASSEVQGPNYGYTF.

This chain links TRBV4-2 with TRBJ1-5; TCRdb's D call, TRBD1, is unchecked because there is no DNA. CDR3 size: 15 residues. Germline CDR1 LGHNA, CDR2 YNFKEQ. CDR3 region: CASSQESGVKEPQHF.

The rearrangement joins TRBV28 to TRBJ2-7; the TCRdb D gene call, TRBD1, has no DNA to confirm it. CDR1 is MDHEN, CDR2 SYDVKM, per germline. This CDR3 has 14 amino acids. The CDR3 sequence is CASSPRVGVYEQYF. The full variable domain, completed using reference TRBV28 and TRBJ2-7, is DVKVTQSSRYLVKRTGEKVFLECVQDMDHENMFWYRQDPGLGLRLIYFSYDVKMKEKGDIPEGYSVSREKKERFSLILESASTNQTSMYLCASSPRVGVYEQYFGPGTRLTVT.

The rearrangement uses TRBV28 and TRBJ2-7; the D call of TRBD2 rests on TCRdb alone, since no DNA is present to check it. The germline V gene encodes CDR1 MDHEN and CDR2 SYDVKM. This CDR3 is 16 amino acids long. CDR3: CASSLGVTGLSYEQYF.

The chain combines TRBV9 with TRBJ2-3. Per germline, CDR1 SGDLS and CDR2 YYNGEE. The CDR3 consists of 19 residues. This CDR3 is CASSGEDVLWAGSTDTQYF.

CDR3 sequence: CASSYQDSNYEQYF. The V and J genes are TRBV5-1 and TRBJ2-7; TCRdb designates TRBD1, a call that cannot be tested without DNA. The CDR3 has 14 amino acids. Germline V lookup: CDR1 SGHRS, CDR2 YFSETQ.

The chain has TRBV6-5 and TRBJ1-1. CDR1 is MNHEY and CDR2 is SVGAGI in the germline V gene. The CDR3 runs 13 residues. The CDR3 sequence: CASSIQGNTEAFF.

The genes are TRBV7-9 and TRBJ1-2. This CDR3 is built from 11 residues. From germline, CDR1 is SEHNR and CDR2 FQNEAQ (reference sequence). This CDR3 reads CASSLLDGYTF.

The chain recombines TRBV4-1 with TRBJ2-2; absent DNA, TCRdb's TRBD1 call cannot be checked. The V gene's germline CDR1 is MGHRA and CDR2 YSYEKL. The CDR3 extends over 15 amino acids. The CDR3 protein is CASSLRRGDLGELFF.

The chain employs TRBV9 and TRBJ2-3; the TRBD2 assignment by TCRdb is unverifiable without DNA. This CDR3 is 15 amino acids long. Germline loops: CDR1 SGDLS, CDR2 YYNGEE. The CDR3 is CASSVVSGTSGTQYF. The complete variable domain, with remaining parts taken from reference TRBV9 and TRBJ2-3, reads DSGVTQTPKHLITATGQRVTLRCSPRSGDLSVYWYQQSLDQGLQFLIQYYNGEERAKGNILERFSAQQFPDLHSELNLSSLELGDSALYFCASSVVSGTSGTQYFGPGTRLTVL.

The genes are TRBV28 and TRBJ2-7; TCRdb reports TRBD1, a call that lacks DNA to check it against. The CDR3 contains 16 residues. From germline, CDR1 is MDHEN and CDR2 SYDVKM. The CDR3 here is CASSPGTGVFLYEQYF.

The rearrangement joins TRBV12-3 or TRBV12-4 to TRBJ1-2. This CDR3 region has 12 residues. The CDR3 is CASSLDHDRYTF.

CDR3 loop: CASSRGQYYGYTF. This chain connects TRBV27 to TRBJ1-2. CDR3 size: 13 residues. Germline V gives CDR1 MNHEY, CDR2 SMNVEV (reference sequence).